The clone carrying this T cell receptor beta chain was detected ten times or more. No antigen is known for it. These data are taken from a study of read filtering for tumor transcriptome and immune sequencing. At the level of the study: Patients were 17 male and around 15 female, mean age 65.9 years, range roughly 47 to 85. Fewer than ten patients were R-ISS I, 16 were R-ISS II, 6 or 7 were R-ISS III. Whole-study results and caveats: The CD138-negative fraction was mixed bone marrow immune cells, not pure T cells.

The library was built from around 400 ng RNA with molecular barcoded adaptors for alpha/delta and beta/gamma chains. TCRdb reanalysed the reads using MiXCR and keeps one entry per CDR3 protein. The sample has around 20,000 distinct CDR3 sequences; more than 20% are singletons. Germline CDR1 SGDLS, CDR2 YYNGEE. The V end was cut by 4 bases, the J end by 6 bases, with 11 bases between. The CDR3 totals 13 residues. The sample taken for sequencing was a population of CD138-negative cells sorted from bone marrow. This chain links TRBV9 with TRBJ2-1, with D unclear. The TCR comes from a donor aged 40 or over with multiple myeloma. The CDR3 region is CASSTYVSNEQFF. CDR3 bases: TGTGCCAGCAGCACTTACGTTAGCAATGAGCAGTTCTTC.